This T cell receptor (beta chain) came from a study of blood T cell repertoires in COVID-19. Sequenced by immunoSEQ multiplex PCR; TCRdb stores in-frame clones only, minus some. The sample includes approximately 300,000 clones, just over 85% seen only once; the top ten take roughly 10%. There are 12 residues in the CDR3. V lost 4 bases, J lost 8 bases, and 12 bases lay in between. Germline CDR1 is SGDLS and CDR2 is YYNGEE. The sample taken for sequencing was PBMCs or T cells enriched from blood (not recorded which). The sequence came from a woman between 18 and 29 years old who had recovered from COVID-19. The chain joins TRBV9 to TRBJ1-2; tentative D call: TRBD1 (6 bases). The CDR3 loop reads CASSTGQSGYTF. CDR3 in DNA: TGTGCCAGCAGCACTGGACAGAGCGGCTACACCTTC.